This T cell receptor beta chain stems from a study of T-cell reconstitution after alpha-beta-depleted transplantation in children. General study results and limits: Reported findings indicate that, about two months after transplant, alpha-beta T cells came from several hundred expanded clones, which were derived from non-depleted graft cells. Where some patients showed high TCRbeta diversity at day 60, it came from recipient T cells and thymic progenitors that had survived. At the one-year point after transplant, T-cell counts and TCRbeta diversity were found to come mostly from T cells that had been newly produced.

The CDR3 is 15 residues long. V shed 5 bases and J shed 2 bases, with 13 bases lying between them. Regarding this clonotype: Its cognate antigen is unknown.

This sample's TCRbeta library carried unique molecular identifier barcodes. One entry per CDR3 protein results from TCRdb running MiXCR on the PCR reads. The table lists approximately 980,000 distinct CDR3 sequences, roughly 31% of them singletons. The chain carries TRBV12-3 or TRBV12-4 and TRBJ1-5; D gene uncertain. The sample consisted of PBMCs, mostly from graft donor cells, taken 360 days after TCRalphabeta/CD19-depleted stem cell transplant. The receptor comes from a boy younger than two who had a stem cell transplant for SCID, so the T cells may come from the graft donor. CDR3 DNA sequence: TGTGCCAGCAGTCGGACCGGAGCTCGCAATCAGCCCCAGCATTTT. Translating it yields CASSRTGARNQPQHF.